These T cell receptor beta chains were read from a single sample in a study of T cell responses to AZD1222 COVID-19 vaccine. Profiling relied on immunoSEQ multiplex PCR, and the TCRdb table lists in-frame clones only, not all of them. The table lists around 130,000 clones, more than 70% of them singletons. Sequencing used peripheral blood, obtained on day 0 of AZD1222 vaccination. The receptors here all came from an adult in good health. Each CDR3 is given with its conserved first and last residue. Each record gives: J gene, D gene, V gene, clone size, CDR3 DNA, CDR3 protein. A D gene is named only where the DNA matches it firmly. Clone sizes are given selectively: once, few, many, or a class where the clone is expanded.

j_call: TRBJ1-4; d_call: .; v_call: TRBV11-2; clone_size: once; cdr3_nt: TGTGCCAGCAGCTTAGAGGCTCAAAGTGAAAAACTGTTTTTT; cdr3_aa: CASSLEAQSEKLFF
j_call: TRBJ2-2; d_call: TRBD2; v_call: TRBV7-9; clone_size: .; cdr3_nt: TGTGCCAGCATCCTACGGGAACTAGCGGGAACCGGGGAGCTGTTTTTT; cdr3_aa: CASILRELAGTGELFF
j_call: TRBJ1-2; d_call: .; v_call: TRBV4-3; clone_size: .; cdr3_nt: TGCGCCAGCAGCCAAGATCGGCAGAACCCTAACTATGGCTACACCTTC; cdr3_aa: CASSQDRQNPNYGYTF
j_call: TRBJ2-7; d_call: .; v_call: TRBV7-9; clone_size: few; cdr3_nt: TGTGCCAGCAGCTCGAATACGGGCAGGGGATACTCCGAGCAGTACTTC; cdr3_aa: CASSSNTGRGYSEQYF
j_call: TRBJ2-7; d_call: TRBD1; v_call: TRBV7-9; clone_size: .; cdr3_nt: TGTGCCAGCAGCTTAGGGTGGCAGGGGGCGACCTACGAGCAGTACTTC; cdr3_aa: CASSLGWQGATYEQYF
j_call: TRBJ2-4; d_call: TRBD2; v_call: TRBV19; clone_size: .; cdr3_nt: TGTGCCAGTAGTCTGACTAGCGGGAACATTCAGTACTTC; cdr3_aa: CASSLTSGNIQYF
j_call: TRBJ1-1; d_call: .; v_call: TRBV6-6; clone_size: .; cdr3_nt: TGTGCCAGCAGTTACGGGACCTTGAACACTGAAGCTTTCTTT; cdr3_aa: CASSYGTLNTEAFF
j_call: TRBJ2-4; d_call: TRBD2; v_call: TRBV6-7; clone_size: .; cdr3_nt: TGTGCCAGCAGTTACAGGGGCGGGGGGCCGGACATTCAGTACTTC; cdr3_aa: CASSYRGGGPDIQYF
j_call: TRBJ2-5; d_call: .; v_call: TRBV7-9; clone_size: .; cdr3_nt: TGTGCCAGCAGCTCCAGGACGGGACACGAGACCCAGTACTTC; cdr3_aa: CASSSRTGHETQYF
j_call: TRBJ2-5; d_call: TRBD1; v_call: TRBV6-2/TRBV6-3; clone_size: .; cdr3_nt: TGTGCCAGCAGTATTATGCGACAGGGAATACAAGAGACCCAGTACTTC; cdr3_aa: CASSIMRQGIQETQYF
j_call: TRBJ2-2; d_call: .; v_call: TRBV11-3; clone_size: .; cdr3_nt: TGTGCCAGCAGCTCCGTTCGGGCTGGGGACACCGGGGAGCTGTTTTTT; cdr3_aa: CASSSVRAGDTGELFF
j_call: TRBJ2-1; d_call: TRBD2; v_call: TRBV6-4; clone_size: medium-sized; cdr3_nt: TGTGCCAGCAGTGGGACTAGCGGGGGCTACAATGAGCAGTTCTTC; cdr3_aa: CASSGTSGGYNEQFF
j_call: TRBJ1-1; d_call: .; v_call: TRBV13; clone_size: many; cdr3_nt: TGTGCCAGCCGTCGGGTCCAATTTGGCGTACGTGCTTTCTTT; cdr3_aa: CASRRVQFGVRAFF
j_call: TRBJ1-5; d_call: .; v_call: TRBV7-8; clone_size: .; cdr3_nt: TGTGCCAGCAGCTTATGGGTGATTAGCAATCAGCCCCAGCATTTT; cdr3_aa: CASSLWVISNQPQHF
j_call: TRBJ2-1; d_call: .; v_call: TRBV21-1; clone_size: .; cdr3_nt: TGTGCCAGCAGCAAAGCGCTAGAGAAAGAATACAATGAGCAGTTCTTC; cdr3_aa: CASSKALEKEYNEQFF
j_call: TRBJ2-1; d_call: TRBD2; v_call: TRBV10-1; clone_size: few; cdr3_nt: TGCGCCAGCAGTGCGAGCGGGAGGTTCGGTGAGCAGTTCTTC; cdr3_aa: CASSASGRFGEQFF
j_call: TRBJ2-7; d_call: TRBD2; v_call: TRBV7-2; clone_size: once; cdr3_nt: TGTGCCAGCAGCTTAGCAACTAGCGGGAGGCAGAGAAACCACTACGAGCAGTACTTC; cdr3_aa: CASSLATSGRQRNHYEQYF
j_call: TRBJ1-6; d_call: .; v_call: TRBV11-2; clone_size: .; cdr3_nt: TGTGCCAGCAGCTTATATTATAATTCACCCCTCCACTTT; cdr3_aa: CASSLYYNSPLHF
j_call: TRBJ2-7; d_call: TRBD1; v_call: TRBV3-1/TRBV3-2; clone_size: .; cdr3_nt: TGTGCCAGCCGGGACAGTAATACCTACGAGCAGTACTTC; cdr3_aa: CASRDSNTYEQYF
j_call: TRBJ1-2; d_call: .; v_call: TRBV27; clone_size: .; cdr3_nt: TGTGCCAGCAGTCTGACACCGAGACTAGGCTATGGCTACACCTTC; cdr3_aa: CASSLTPRLGYGYTF
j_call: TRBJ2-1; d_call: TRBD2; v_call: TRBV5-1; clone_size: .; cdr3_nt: TGCGCCAGCAGCATAGCGGGAGAGGGGGTCAATGAGCAGTTCTTC; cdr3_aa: CASSIAGEGVNEQFF
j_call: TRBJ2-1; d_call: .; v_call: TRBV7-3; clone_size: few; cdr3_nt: TGTGCCAGCAGCGAAGCCAATGAGCAGTTCTTC; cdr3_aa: CASSEANEQFF
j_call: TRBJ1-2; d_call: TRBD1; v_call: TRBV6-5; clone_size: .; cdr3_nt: TGTGCCAGCAGTTATGAAAAGGGGGCGGGCTACACCTTC; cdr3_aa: CASSYEKGAGYTF
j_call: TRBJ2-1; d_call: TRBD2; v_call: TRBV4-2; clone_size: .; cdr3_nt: TGTGCCAGCAGCCAAGATCGGCTAGCGGGAGGTGAGGATGAGCAGTTCTTC; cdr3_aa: CASSQDRLAGGEDEQFF
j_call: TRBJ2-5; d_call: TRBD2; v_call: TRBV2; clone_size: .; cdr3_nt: TGTGCCAGCACTATGTATGGGACTAGCGGGGGACAAGAGACCCAGTACTTC; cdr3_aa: CASTMYGTSGGQETQYF
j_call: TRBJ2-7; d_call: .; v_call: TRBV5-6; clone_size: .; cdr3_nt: TGTGCCAGCAGCCCCGGACTGACTTACGAGCAGTACTTC; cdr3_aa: CASSPGLTYEQYF
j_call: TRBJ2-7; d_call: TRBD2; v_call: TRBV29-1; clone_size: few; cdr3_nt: TGCAGCGTACTAGCGGGACGATCCTACGAGCAGTACTTC; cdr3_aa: CSVLAGRSYEQYF
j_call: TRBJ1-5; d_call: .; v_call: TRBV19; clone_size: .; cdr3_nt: TGTGCCAGTAGCTTCGGGGGGTATAGGGGCAATCAGCCCCAGCATTTT; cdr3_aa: CASSFGGYRGNQPQHF
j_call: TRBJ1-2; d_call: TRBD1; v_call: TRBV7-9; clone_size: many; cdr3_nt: TGTGCCAGCAGCCGGGACAGGGTTAACTATGGCTACACCTTC; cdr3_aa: CASSRDRVNYGYTF
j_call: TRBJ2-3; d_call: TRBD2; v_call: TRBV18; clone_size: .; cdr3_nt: TGTGCCAGCTCACCAGGACTAGCGGGCACAGATACGCAGTATTTT; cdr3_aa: CASSPGLAGTDTQYF
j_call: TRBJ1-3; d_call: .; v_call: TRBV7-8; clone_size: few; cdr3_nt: TGTGCCAGCAGCTTCGGACGGAATTCTGGAAACACCATATATTTT; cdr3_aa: CASSFGRNSGNTIYF
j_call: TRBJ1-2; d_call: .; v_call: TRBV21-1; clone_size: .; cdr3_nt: TGTGCCAGCAGCAAAGCGGAGAGGGGGCCTTCCTATGGCTACACCTTC; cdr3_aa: CASSKAERGPSYGYTF
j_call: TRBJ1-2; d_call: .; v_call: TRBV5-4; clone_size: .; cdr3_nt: TGTGCCAGCAGCCTTCGCGGGACCCATAATCTGGGCTACACCTTC; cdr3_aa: CASSLRGTHNLGYTF